This T cell receptor (beta chain) comes out of a study of CD8 T cells in Susac syndrome. While CD8+ and CD4+ T cells were isolated negatively, TEMRA cells were enriched by FACS. The V gene's germline CDR1 is SGDLS and CDR2 YYNGEE. V lost 3 bases, J lost 1 base, and 13 bases lay in between. The CDR3 loop spans 15 amino acids. Random hexamers were used to reverse transcribe an amount of about 0.45 to 1 ug RNA. TCR beta CDR3 was amplified by immunoSEQ covering 54 Vbeta and 13 Jbeta. MiXCR, run by TCRdb on the immunoSEQ multiplex PCR reads, gives a single entry per CDR3 protein. The data contain approximately 200,000 distinct CDR3 sequences, more than 85% of them singletons.

Sequencing was performed on CD4+ T cells from PBMCs. This chain links TRBV9 with TRBJ1-1; D is perhaps TRBD1 (5 bases). This receptor was obtained from a human donor with multiple sclerosis. The CDR3 DNA follows: TGTGCCAGCAGCGAGCGAGGGGTCGCGAACACTGAAGCTTTCTTT. Encoded protein: CASSERGVANTEAFF. The full variable domain, in which reference TRBV9 and TRBJ1-1 provide the parts outside the CDR3, is DSGVTQTPKHLITATGQRVTLRCSPRSGDLSVYWYQQSLDQGLQFLIQYYNGEERAKGNILERFSAQQFPDLHSELNLSSLELGDSALYFCASSERGVANTEAFFGQGTRLTVV.